The following is a T cell receptor (beta chain) sequence with its context. The germline gives CDR1 SGHKS, CDR2 YYEKEE (reference sequence). The length of the CDR3 is 12 residues. V dropped 0 bases and J dropped 8 bases, with 3 bases sitting between them. This specimen belongs to a study of blood T cell repertoires in COVID-19. The overall study: Collection of acute and convalescent COVID-19 samples took place in the United States, Italy and Spain. PBMCs, B-cell-depleted T cells, or T cells provided the cDNA or gDNA that made up the material.

As handled by the study authors: Cell counts per sample came from amplifying reference gene primers. Profiled with immunoSEQ multiplex PCR; TCRdb holds only in-frame clones, not every one. Clone size and the V and J calls come from that table; the DNA yielded D and trimming. This table holds approximately 300,000 clones, around 90% found once. The chain uses TRBV5-5 and TRBJ1-6, with unresolved D. The TCR sequence derives from a man aged 55 to 70 who had recovered from COVID-19. Sequenced: PBMCs or T cells enriched from blood (not recorded which). The CDR3 protein is CASSLVDSPLHF. The DNA for the CDR3 is TGTGCCAGCAGCTTGGTAGATTCACCCCTCCACTTT.